A selection of T cell receptor beta chains follows, all from one sample in a study of T cells in localized non-small cell lung cancer. Assay: immunoSEQ multiplex PCR; the TCRdb copy retains only in-frame clones and omits some. The sample holds more than 100,000 clones; more than 80% are singletons and the top ten take around 1.8%. The sequences come from peripheral blood, collected before any cancer treatment. These receptors originate from a female donor aged 60 or older with stage I lung adenocarcinoma. The CDR3 runs from the conserved cysteine through the conserved F or W. Fields, in order: J gene, D gene, V gene, clone size, CDR3 protein, CDR3 DNA. A D gene is named only where the DNA matches it firmly. Clone size is shown for a subset of rows, as once, few, many or a class of expanded clone.

>TRBJ2-7|-|TRBV7-7|-
CASSVSVSSYEQYF
TGTGCTAGCAGCGTGAGCGTGAGCTCCTACGAGCAGTACTTC
>TRBJ1-2|TRBD1|TRBV30|-
CAWSVPGTGDYGYTF
TGTGCCTGGAGTGTACCTGGGACAGGGGACTATGGCTACACCTTC
>TRBJ2-1|-|TRBV7-8|-
CASSGVGAYNEQFF
TGTGCCAGCAGCGGAGTTGGGGCCTACAATGAGCAGTTCTTC
>TRBJ2-1|TRBD2|TRBV14|-
CASSPTLAGVPSYNEQFF
TGTGCCAGCAGCCCGACGCTAGCGGGAGTTCCCTCCTACAATGAGCAGTTCTTC
>TRBJ2-5|-|TRBV30|-
CAWGGRTETQYF
TGTGCCTGGGGGGGACGCACAGAGACCCAGTACTTC
>TRBJ2-7|-|TRBV27|-
CATRKQSYSEQYF
TGTGCCACCCGGAAACAGTCCTACTCCGAGCAGTACTTC
>TRBJ2-1|TRBD2|TRBV5-4|-
CASSLKFGGSWFGEQFF
TGTGCCAGCAGCTTGAAGTTTGGCGGGAGTTGGTTTGGTGAGCAGTTCTTC
>TRBJ2-7|TRBD2|TRBV5-6|-
CASSLGLAGHFSYEQYF
TGTGCCAGCAGCTTGGGTCTAGCGGGTCATTTTAGCTACGAGCAGTACTTC
>TRBJ1-2|-|TRBV19|-
CAIRTGGGYTF
TGTGCCATTCGGACTGGGGGAGGCTACACCTTC
>TRBJ2-1|-|TRBV6-5|-
CASMKQGTGYNEQFF
TGTGCCAGCATGAAACAGGGTACGGGGTACAATGAGCAGTTCTTC
>TRBJ2-7|-|TRBV7-9|-
CASSLQGMYEQYF
TGTGCCAGCAGCTTACAGGGGATGTACGAGCAGTACTTC
>TRBJ2-5|TRBD1|TRBV28|-
CASSQKYRTGRRYF
TGTGCCAGCAGCCAGAAATACCGGACAGGCCGACGGTACTTC
>TRBJ1-1|TRBD1|TRBV5-1|-
CASSSGQMNTEAFF
TGCGCCAGCAGCTCGGGACAGATGAACACTGAAGCTTTCTTT
>TRBJ2-7|TRBD2|TRBV11-2|-
CASSLLAGGRYEQYF
TGTGCCAGCAGCCTTCTAGCGGGAGGTAGATACGAGCAGTACTTC
>TRBJ2-7|-|TRBV14|few
CASSQVGSRKGSYEQYF
TGTGCCAGCAGCCAAGTGGGGTCGCGAAAGGGCAGCTACGAGCAGTACTTC
>TRBJ2-7|-|TRBV23-1|-
CASSQYRNVGQKYEQYF
TGCGCCAGCAGTCAATACCGTAACGTGGGTCAGAAGTACGAGCAGTACTTC
>TRBJ2-5|-|TRBV7-9|-
CASRGPSGETQYF
TGTGCCAGCAGGGGCCCCTCGGGGGAGACCCAGTACTTC
>TRBJ1-3|-|TRBV6-5|-
CASYNDLLSGNTIYF
TGTGCCAGCTACAACGATCTCCTCTCTGGAAACACCATATATTTT
>TRBJ1-1|-|TRBV10-3|-
CAIRGTPITEAFF
TGTGCCATCAGAGGGACACCGATCACTGAAGCTTTCTTT
>TRBJ2-5|TRBD1|TRBV7-9|-
CASSWDRGIGETQYF
TGTGCCAGCAGCTGGGACAGGGGGATCGGGGAGACCCAGTACTTC
>TRBJ2-6|-|TRBV7-9|-
CASSWMTSGANVLTF
TGTGCCAGCAGCTGGATGACGTCTGGGGCCAACGTCCTGACTTTC